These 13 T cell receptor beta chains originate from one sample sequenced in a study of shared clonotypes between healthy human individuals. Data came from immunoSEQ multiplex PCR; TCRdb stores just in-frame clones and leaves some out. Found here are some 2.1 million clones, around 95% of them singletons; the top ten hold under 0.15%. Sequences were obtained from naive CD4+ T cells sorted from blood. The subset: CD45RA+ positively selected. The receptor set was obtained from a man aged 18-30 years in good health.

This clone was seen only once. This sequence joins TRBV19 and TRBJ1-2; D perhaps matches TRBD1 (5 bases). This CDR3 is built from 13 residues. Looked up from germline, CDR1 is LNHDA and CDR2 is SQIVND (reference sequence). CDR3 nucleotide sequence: TGTGCTTCCTGCGGGCAGGGAGAAAGTGGCTACACCTTC. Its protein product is CASCGQGESGYTF.

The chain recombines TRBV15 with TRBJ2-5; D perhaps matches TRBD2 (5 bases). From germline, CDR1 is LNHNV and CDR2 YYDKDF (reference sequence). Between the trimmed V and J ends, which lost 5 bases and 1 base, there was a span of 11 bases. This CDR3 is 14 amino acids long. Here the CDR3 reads CATSGVGVQETQYF. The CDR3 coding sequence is TGTGCCACCAGCGGTGTGGGAGTCCAAGAGACCCAGTACTTC.

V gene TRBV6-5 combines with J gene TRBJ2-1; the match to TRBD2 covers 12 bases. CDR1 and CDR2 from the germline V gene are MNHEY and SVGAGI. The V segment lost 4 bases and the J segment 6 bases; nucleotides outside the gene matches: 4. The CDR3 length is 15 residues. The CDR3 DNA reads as TGTGCCAGCAGTTTTGGACTAGCGGGATTCAATGAGCAGTTCTTC. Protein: CASSFGLAGFNEQFF.

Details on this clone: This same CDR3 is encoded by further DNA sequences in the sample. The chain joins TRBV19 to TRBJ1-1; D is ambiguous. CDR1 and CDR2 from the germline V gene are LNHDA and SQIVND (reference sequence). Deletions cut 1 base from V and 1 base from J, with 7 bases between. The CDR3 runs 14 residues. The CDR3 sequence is CASSIGQGNTEAFF. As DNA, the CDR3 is TGTGCCAGTAGTATAGGTCAAGGGAACACTGAAGCTTTCTTT. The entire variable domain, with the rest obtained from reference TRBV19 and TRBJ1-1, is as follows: DGGITQSPKYLFRKEGQNVTLSCEQNLNHDAMYWYRQDPGQGLRLIYYSQIVNDFQKGDIAEGYSVSREKKESFPLTVTSAQKNPTAFYLCASSIGQGNTEAFFGQGTRLTVV.

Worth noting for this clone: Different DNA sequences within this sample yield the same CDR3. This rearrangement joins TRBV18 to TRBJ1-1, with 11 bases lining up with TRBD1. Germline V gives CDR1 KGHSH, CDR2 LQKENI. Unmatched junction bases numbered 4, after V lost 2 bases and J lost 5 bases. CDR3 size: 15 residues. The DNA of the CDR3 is TGTGCCAGCTCACCATTAGGACAGGGGGCAACTGAAGCTTTCTTT. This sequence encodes CASSPLGQGATEAFF.

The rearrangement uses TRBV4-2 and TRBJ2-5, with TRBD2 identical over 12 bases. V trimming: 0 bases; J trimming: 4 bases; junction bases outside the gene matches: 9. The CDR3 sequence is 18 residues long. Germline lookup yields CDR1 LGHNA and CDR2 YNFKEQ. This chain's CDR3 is CASSQELAGGIAGETQYF. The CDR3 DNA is TGTGCCAGCAGCCAAGAACTAGCGGGGGGTATAGCGGGAGAGACCCAGTACTTC.

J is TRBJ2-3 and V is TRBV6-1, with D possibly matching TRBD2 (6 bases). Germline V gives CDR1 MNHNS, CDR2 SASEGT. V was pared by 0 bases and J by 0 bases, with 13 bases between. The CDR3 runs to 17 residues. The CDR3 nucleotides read TGTGCCAGCAGTGAAGCGCTGATGGGGGGAAGCACAGATACGCAGTATTTT. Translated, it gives CASSEALMGGSTDTQYF.

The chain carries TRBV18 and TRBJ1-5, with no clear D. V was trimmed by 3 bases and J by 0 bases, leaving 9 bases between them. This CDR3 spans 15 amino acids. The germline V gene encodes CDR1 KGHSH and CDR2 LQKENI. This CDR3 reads CASSPVGNSNQPQHF. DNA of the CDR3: TGTGCCAGCTCACCTGTCGGGAATAGCAATCAGCCCCAGCATTTT.

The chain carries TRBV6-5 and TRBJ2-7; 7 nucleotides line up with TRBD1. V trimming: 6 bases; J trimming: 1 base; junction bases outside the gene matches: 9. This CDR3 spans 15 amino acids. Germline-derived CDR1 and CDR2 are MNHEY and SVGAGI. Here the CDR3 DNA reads TGTGCCAGCAGAACTGGGACAGTTTCGTCCTACGAGCAGTACTTC. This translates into CASRTGTVSSYEQYF.

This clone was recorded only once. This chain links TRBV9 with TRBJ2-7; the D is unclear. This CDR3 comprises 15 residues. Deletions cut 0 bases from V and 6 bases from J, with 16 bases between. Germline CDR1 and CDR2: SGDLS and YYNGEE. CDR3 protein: CASSVDLQRMSEQYF. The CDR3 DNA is TGTGCCAGCAGCGTAGATCTACAGAGGATGAGCGAGCAGTACTTC.

The chain's CDR3 is CASSDEAGELFF. The DNA of the CDR3 is TGTGCCAGCAGTGACGAGGCCGGGGAGCTGTTTTTT. V is TRBV6-4 and J is TRBJ2-2; D not certain. Looked up from germline, CDR1 is MRHNA and CDR2 is SNTAGT. The CDR3 loop spans 12 amino acids. V lost 2 bases, J lost 6 bases, and 4 bases lay in between.

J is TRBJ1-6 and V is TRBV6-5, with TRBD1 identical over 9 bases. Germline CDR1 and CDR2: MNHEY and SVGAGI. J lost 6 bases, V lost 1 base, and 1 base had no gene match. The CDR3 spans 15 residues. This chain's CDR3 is CASSYWDRANSPLHF. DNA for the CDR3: TGTGCCAGCAGTTACTGGGACAGGGCTAATTCACCCCTCCACTTT.

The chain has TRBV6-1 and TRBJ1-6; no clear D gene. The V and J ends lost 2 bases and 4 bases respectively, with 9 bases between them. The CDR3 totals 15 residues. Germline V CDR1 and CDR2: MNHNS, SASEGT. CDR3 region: CASSEMAGYNSPLHF. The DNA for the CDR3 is TGTGCCAGCAGTGAAATGGCGGGGTATAATTCACCCCTCCACTTT.